This T cell receptor (beta chain) was recorded in a study of shared clonotypes between healthy human individuals. At the level of the study: Every donor yielded three CD4 naive, three CD4 memory, two CD8 naive and one CD8 memory plate. Overall study findings and caveats: Rarefaction analysis demonstrated incomplete sorted-subset sequencing notwithstanding large depth.

This clone appeared a single time. Its antigen is currently unknown. V gave up 5 bases and J gave up 7 bases; unmatched junction bases: 6. CDR1 and CDR2 from the germline V gene are LGHNA and YNFKEQ. This CDR3 is 13 amino acids long. It was CD45RO-negative cells, positively selected for CCR7, that made up naive CD8 cells, with terminally differentiated effector memory CD45RA+ cells excluded. Once extracted for a subset, genomic DNA was divided evenly among several immunoSEQ plates. Repertoires were generated with immunoSEQ multiplex PCR, while TCRdb's copy carries only in-frame clones and drops some. The profile shows millions of clones, about 93% of them singletons.

The source is a man aged 18 to 29 in good health. Some clones in this sample may be carry-over from other donors' samples. The chain carries TRBV4-2 and TRBJ2-7; 9 bases agree with TRBD1. Sequenced sample: naive CD8+ T cells from PBMCs. The CDR3 here is CASSGRQGVEQYF. The DNA for the CDR3 is TGTGCCAGCAGCGGAAGACAGGGGGTGGAGCAGTACTTC.